One sample yielded the 3 T cell receptor beta chains listed below, sequenced in a study of blood T cell repertoires in COVID-19. Libraries were prepared by immunoSEQ multiplex PCR; TCRdb keeps only in-frame clonotypes and omits some of them. The sample carries about 250,000 clones, roughly 85% recorded once. Input material: peripheral blood. The source is a man over 45 with COVID-19, enrolled during active disease.

This clone was detected once. The chain couples TRBV19 to TRBJ2-2, with TRBD2 matching over 10 bases. Unmatched junction bases numbered 4, after V lost 6 bases and J lost 0 bases. The CDR3 has 16 residues. Germline V gene lookup returns CDR1 LNHDA and CDR2 SQIVND (reference sequence). The CDR3 loop reads CASRVAGGPNTGELFF. The CDR3 region has the DNA TGTGCCAGTAGGGTAGCGGGGGGCCCGAACACCGGGGAGCTGTTTTTT.

CDR3 residues: CASSLGHRNEKLFF. For the CDR3, the DNA is TGCGCCAGCAGCTTGGGACACCGTAATGAAAAACTGTTTTTT. This chain links TRBV5-1 with TRBJ1-4; D remains ambiguous. The germline V gene encodes CDR1 SGHRS and CDR2 YFSETQ. Trimming left V 0 bases short and J 4 bases short, with 7 bases between. The CDR3 consists of 14 residues.

This clone has only one observation. This chain joins TRBV25-1 and TRBJ1-5; 8 nucleotides align to TRBD1. This CDR3 is built from 13 residues. The trim removed 10 bases at V and 2 bases at J, leaving 4 bases unmatched. Per the germline V gene, CDR1 is MGHDK and CDR2 is SYGVNS. CDR3 bases: TGTGCCACCGGACAGGGAGGCAATCAGCCCCAGCATTTT. Protein product: CATGQGGNQPQHF.